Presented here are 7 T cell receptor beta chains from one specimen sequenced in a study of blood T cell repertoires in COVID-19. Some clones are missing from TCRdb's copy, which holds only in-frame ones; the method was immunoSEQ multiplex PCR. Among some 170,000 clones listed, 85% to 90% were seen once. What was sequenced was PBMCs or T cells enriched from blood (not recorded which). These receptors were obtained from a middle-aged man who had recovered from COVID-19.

The CDR3 sequence: CAIRAGQERRTEAFF. DNA of the CDR3: TGTGCCATCAGGGCGGGACAGGAGAGGAGGACTGAAGCTTTCTTT. The chain is built from TRBV10-3 and TRBJ1-1; 8 nucleotides align to TRBD1. V was pared by 6 bases and J by 5 bases, with 11 bases of the junction left unmatched. The CDR3 runs 15 residues. In germline, CDR1 is ENHRY, CDR2 SYGVKD.

CDR3 nucleotides: TGCGCCAGCAGCTTGGAGGACAGTAGAGAGACCCAGTACTTC. Amino acids: CASSLEDSRETQYF. V is TRBV5-1 and J is TRBJ2-5; D may be TRBD1 (6 bases). V lost 0 bases and J 4 bases, leaving 10 bases between the germline ends. From germline, CDR1 is SGHRS and CDR2 YFSETQ. This CDR3 is built from 14 residues.

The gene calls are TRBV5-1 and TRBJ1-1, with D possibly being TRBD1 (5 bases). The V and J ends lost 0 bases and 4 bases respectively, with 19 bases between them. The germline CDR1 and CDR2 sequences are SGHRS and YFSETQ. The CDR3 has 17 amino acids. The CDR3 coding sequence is TGCGCCAGCAGCTTGGCTCAGGGTTTTGGAACCGGCACTGAAGCTTTCTTT. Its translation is CASSLAQGFGTGTEAFF.

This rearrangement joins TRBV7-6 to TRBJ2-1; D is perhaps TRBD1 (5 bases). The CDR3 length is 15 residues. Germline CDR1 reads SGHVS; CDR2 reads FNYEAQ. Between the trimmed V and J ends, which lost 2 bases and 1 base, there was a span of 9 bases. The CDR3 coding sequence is TGTGCCAGCAGCTTACTGACAGATTCCTACAATGAGCAGTTCTTC. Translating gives CASSLLTDSYNEQFF.

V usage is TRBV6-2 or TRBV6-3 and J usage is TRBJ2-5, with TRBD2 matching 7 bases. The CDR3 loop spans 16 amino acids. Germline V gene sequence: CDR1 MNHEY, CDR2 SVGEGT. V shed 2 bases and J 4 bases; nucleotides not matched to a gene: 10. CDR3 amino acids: CASSYPGGGRGETQYF. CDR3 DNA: TGTGCCAGCAGTTACCCGGGGGGAGGTAGGGGAGAGACCCAGTACTTC.

The CDR3 here is CASSPPHETQYF. CDR3 DNA: TGTGCCAGCAGTCCCCCCCATGAGACCCAGTACTTC. The chain couples TRBV28 to TRBJ2-5; unclear D gene. Germline lookup yields CDR1 MDHEN and CDR2 SYDVKM. Trimming stripped 5 bases from V and 5 bases from J, with 9 bases between. The length of the CDR3 is 12 residues.

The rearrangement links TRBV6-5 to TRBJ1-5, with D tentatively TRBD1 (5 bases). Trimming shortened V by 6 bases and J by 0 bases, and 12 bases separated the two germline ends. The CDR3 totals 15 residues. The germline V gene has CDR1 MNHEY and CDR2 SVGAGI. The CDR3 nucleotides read TGTGCCAGCAGCGTAGACAGTTATAGCAATCAGCCCCAGCATTTT. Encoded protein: CASSVDSYSNQPQHF.